A selection of T cell receptor beta chains follows, all from one sample in a study of regulatory T cells in long-lasting Graves disease. TCRdb independently ran MiXCR on the multiplex PCR reads; one entry per CDR3 protein. Here the sample spans fewer than 600,000 distinct CDR3 sequences, 20% to 25% being singletons. This material consisted of peripheral blood mononuclear cells (PBMCs), taken when the disease was refractory, from a patient treated with antithyroid drugs. Receptors were obtained from a female donor with Graves disease. The CDR3 runs from the conserved cysteine through the conserved F or W. The D gene is left open where the match is weak. Some rows mark clone size as missing; the rest say once, few, many or name a class of expanded clone.

CDR3aa: CASSETAKNIQYF
abundance: few
j_gene: TRBJ2-4
d_gene: NA
v_gene: TRBV18

CDR3aa: CASSLWGPADTQYF
abundance: few
j_gene: TRBJ2-3
d_gene: NA
v_gene: TRBV7-9

CDR3aa: CASSLARNIVETQYF
abundance: many
j_gene: TRBJ2-5
d_gene: NA
v_gene: TRBV7-2

CDR3aa: CASREDRRMNTEAFF
abundance: many
j_gene: TRBJ1-1
d_gene: NA
v_gene: TRBV2

CDR3aa: CASSFSPLAGGNEQFF
abundance: NA
j_gene: TRBJ2-1
d_gene: TRBD2
v_gene: TRBV12-3/TRBV12-4

CDR3aa: CASSQGLNSNQPQHF
abundance: few
j_gene: TRBJ1-5
d_gene: NA
v_gene: TRBV7-9

CDR3aa: CASSPRQSFYGYTF
abundance: NA
j_gene: TRBJ1-2
d_gene: NA
v_gene: TRBV9

CDR3aa: CASNRGLNEKLFF
abundance: NA
j_gene: TRBJ1-4
d_gene: NA
v_gene: TRBV12-5

CDR3aa: CASSSQGTKNIQYF
abundance: many
j_gene: TRBJ2-4
d_gene: NA
v_gene: TRBV28

CDR3aa: CASSLSLQVGGYTF
abundance: many
j_gene: TRBJ1-2
d_gene: NA
v_gene: TRBV27

CDR3aa: CASSYDYWLAEETQYF
abundance: few
j_gene: TRBJ2-5
d_gene: TRBD2
v_gene: TRBV6-2/TRBV6-3

CDR3aa: CASREGLSNEKLFF
abundance: once
j_gene: TRBJ1-4
d_gene: NA
v_gene: TRBV5-1

CDR3aa: CASSSRDRGSDNEQFF
abundance: NA
j_gene: TRBJ2-1
d_gene: TRBD1
v_gene: TRBV7-3

CDR3aa: CAIKQTVNSPLHF
abundance: many
j_gene: TRBJ1-6
d_gene: NA
v_gene: TRBV7-2

CDR3aa: CASSRRAFFGNQPQHF
abundance: NA
j_gene: TRBJ1-5
d_gene: NA
v_gene: TRBV13

CDR3aa: CASTGGGQPQHF
abundance: many
j_gene: TRBJ1-5
d_gene: TRBD1
v_gene: TRBV28

CDR3aa: CASSLVASGEYEQYF
abundance: few
j_gene: TRBJ2-7
d_gene: TRBD2
v_gene: TRBV5-1

CDR3aa: CASSEGVGEQYF
abundance: many
j_gene: TRBJ2-7
d_gene: NA
v_gene: TRBV2

CDR3aa: CAWRTGEYEQYF
abundance: many
j_gene: TRBJ2-7
d_gene: TRBD1
v_gene: TRBV30